The T cell receptor (beta chain) under discussion was sequenced for a study of T-cell reconstitution after alpha-beta-depleted transplantation in children. Study-wide findings and caveats: Where some patients showed high TCRbeta diversity at day 60, it came from recipient T cells and thymic progenitors that had survived. About two months after transplant, alpha-beta T cells reportedly came from several hundred expanded graft clones.

This clonotype showed up just a few times. Its antigen is still unknown. Unique molecular identifiers were built into the TCRbeta library. TCRdb passed the PCR reads through MiXCR, listing each CDR3 protein once. The sample has a few hundred thousand distinct CDR3 sequences, about 17% seen once. V trimming: 6 bases; J trimming: 2 bases; junction bases outside the gene matches: 17. CDR1 is SGHAT and CDR2 is FQDESV in the germline V gene (reference sequence). This CDR3 has 18 amino acids. Sequenced here: PBMCs, mostly from graft donor cells, sampled 360 days after TCRalphabeta/CD19-depleted stem cell transplant. This sequence joins TRBV11-1 and TRBJ2-7, with 9 bases fitting TRBD1. This receptor was taken from a boy under two years old who had a stem cell transplant for Wiskott-Aldrich syndrome, so the T cells may come from the graft donor. The CDR3 here is CASSQSGTGRLAPYEQYF. The CDR3 DNA reads as TGTGCCAGCAGTCAATCCGGGACAGGGAGGTTAGCCCCCTACGAGCAGTACTTC.